These 5 T cell receptor beta chains came from one sample sequenced in a study of shared T cell receptors in the human thymus. Sequencing was performed with immunoSEQ multiplex PCR; in TCRdb, only in-frame clones are kept and a portion is missing. In the table there are about 610,000 clones, approximately 90% of which are singletons. The data were also submitted as part of a second study, on human thymus T cells.

The source material was thymocytes. The receptor set was obtained from a boy younger than two with a congenital heart defect.

The chain uses TRBV5-6 and TRBJ2-7; D perhaps matches TRBD2 (5 bases). This CDR3 has 16 amino acids. Germline CDR1 reads SGHDT; CDR2 reads YYEEEE. The ends were cut back, 0 bases at V and 4 bases at J, with 17 bases in the middle. The DNA for the CDR3 is TGTGCCAGCAGCTTGGGGCCGCCAGGACGGGGATACGAGCAGTACTTC. Translating gives CASSLGPPGRGYEQYF. The full variable domain, completed using reference TRBV5-6 and TRBJ2-7, is DAGVTQSPTHLIKTRGQQVTLRCSPKSGHDTVSWYQQALGQGPQFIFQYYEEEERQRGNFPDRFSGHQFPNYSSELNVNALLLGDSALYLCASSLGPPGRGYEQYFGPGTRLTVT.

This chain uses TRBV9 with TRBJ2-7; D possibly corresponds to TRBD2 (6 bases). The CDR3 length is 16 residues. Germline lookup yields CDR1 SGDLS and CDR2 YYNGEE. Trimming removed 0 bases from V and 1 base from J, with 14 bases in between. The CDR3: CASSVECGIRSYEQYF. DNA for the CDR3: TGTGCCAGCAGCGTAGAATGCGGGATTAGGTCCTACGAGCAGTACTTC.

V and J are TRBV9 and TRBJ1-4; D call uncertain. Per germline, CDR1 SGDLS and CDR2 YYNGEE. The CDR3 has 13 amino acids. Trimming took 0 bases from V and 5 from J, leaving 5 bases between them. The CDR3 sequence is CASSVGHNEKLFF. The CDR3 DNA reads as TGTGCCAGCAGCGTAGGACACAATGAAAAACTGTTTTTT.

To note about this clone: The junction departs from germline at one end; a sequencing error may be responsible. CDR3 in amino acids: CASSLSRGRDNEQFF. The CDR3 DNA reads TGTGCCAGTAGCTTATCTCGCGGGAGGGACAATGAGCAGTTCTTC. V gene TRBV11-2 combines with J gene TRBJ2-1, with 9 bases fitting TRBD2. Germline lookup yields CDR1 SGHAT and CDR2 FQNNGV. This CDR3 spans 15 amino acids.

The chain is built from TRBV5-4 and TRBJ2-1; TRBD2 aligns across 14 bases. This CDR3 has 16 amino acids. Germline V gene sequence: CDR1 SGHNT, CDR2 YYREEE (reference sequence). The J segment lost 8 bases and the V segment lost 6 bases, leaving 10 bases of the junction unmatched. This chain's CDR3 is CASTRPGTSGGDEQFF. The CDR3 nucleotides read TGTGCCAGCACACGGCCCGGGACTAGCGGGGGCGATGAGCAGTTCTTC.